Listed below are T cell receptor beta chains from one sample, sequenced in a study of T cells in Graves' hyperthyroidism and ophthalmopathy. MiXCR was run by TCRdb on the multiplex PCR reads, yielding one entry per CDR3 protein. In the table there are a few hundred thousand distinct CDR3 sequences, roughly 22% of which are singletons. The sample consisted of blood. These receptors all come from a woman between 65 and 79 years old with Graves' ophthalmopathy. Each CDR3 is given with its conserved first and last residue. D genes are given only for firm matches. Size is omitted from some rows. Given values are once, few, many or a class for expanded clones.

V gene: TRBV30; CDR3 length: 13; D gene: -; clone size: few; J gene: TRBJ2-7; CDR3 protein: CAWSFVKTYEQYF; CDR3 DNA: TGTGCCTGGAGTTTCGTCAAAACCTACGAGCAGTACTTC
V gene: TRBV6-2/TRBV6-3; CDR3 length: 15; D gene: TRBD2; clone size: many; J gene: TRBJ2-7; CDR3 protein: CASRWSGRPPYEQYF; CDR3 DNA: TGTGCCAGCCGTTGGAGCGGGAGACCTCCCTACGAGCAGTACTTC
V gene: TRBV9; CDR3 length: 14; D gene: -; clone size: many; J gene: TRBJ1-1; CDR3 protein: CASSVGPPNTEAFF; CDR3 DNA: TGTGCCAGCAGCGTGGGACCGCCCAACACTGAAGCTTTCTTT
V gene: TRBV7-8; CDR3 length: 15; D gene: TRBD2; clone size: -; J gene: TRBJ2-1; CDR3 protein: CASSLSLAGGYEQFF; CDR3 DNA: TGTGCCAGCAGCTTATCACTAGCGGGAGGGTACGAGCAGTTCTTC
V gene: TRBV29-1; CDR3 length: 12; D gene: TRBD1; clone size: many; J gene: TRBJ2-7; CDR3 protein: CSVGSGGAEQYF; CDR3 DNA: TGCAGCGTTGGATCAGGGGGCGCCGAGCAGTACTTC
V gene: TRBV12-5; CDR3 length: 12; D gene: -; clone size: many; J gene: TRBJ1-1; CDR3 protein: CASGPEGFLAFF; CDR3 DNA: TGTGCTAGTGGTCCCGAGGGGTTCCTCGCTTTCTTT
V gene: TRBV20-1; CDR3 length: 16; D gene: -; clone size: few; J gene: TRBJ2-1; CDR3 protein: CSAVEVGGPAYNEQFF; CDR3 DNA: TGCAGTGCTGTAGAGGTCGGGGGACCCGCTTACAATGAGCAGTTCTTC
V gene: TRBV7-9; CDR3 length: 13; D gene: -; clone size: -; J gene: TRBJ2-7; CDR3 protein: CASSPRRGHEQYF; CDR3 DNA: TGTGCCAGCAGCCCACGGCGAGGGCACGAGCAGTACTTC
V gene: TRBV6-6; CDR3 length: 15; D gene: TRBD1; clone size: -; J gene: TRBJ2-4; CDR3 protein: CASSYSTQGNNIQYF; CDR3 DNA: TGTGCCAGCAGTTACTCGACACAGGGGAATAACATTCAGTACTTC
V gene: TRBV7-2; CDR3 length: 14; D gene: -; clone size: many; J gene: TRBJ2-7; CDR3 protein: CASSLAGARDEQYF; CDR3 DNA: TGTGCCAGCAGCTTAGCGGGGGCTAGGGACGAGCAGTACTTC
V gene: TRBV6-1; CDR3 length: 13; D gene: TRBD1; clone size: -; J gene: TRBJ1-5; CDR3 protein: CASSEDRNQPQHF; CDR3 DNA: TGTGCCAGCAGTGAGGACAGGAATCAGCCCCAGCATTTT
V gene: TRBV5-1; CDR3 length: 13; D gene: -; clone size: -; J gene: TRBJ1-2; CDR3 protein: CASSAEPSYGYTF; CDR3 DNA: TGCGCCAGCAGCGCGGAACCGTCCTATGGCTACACCTTC
V gene: TRBV5-5; CDR3 length: 16; D gene: TRBD1; clone size: few; J gene: TRBJ1-5; CDR3 protein: CASSLTGQGYNQPQHF; CDR3 DNA: TGTGCCAGCAGCCTCACCGGACAGGGGTACAATCAGCCCCAGCATTTT
V gene: TRBV4-1; CDR3 length: 16; D gene: -; clone size: -; J gene: TRBJ2-1; CDR3 protein: CASSQVDLISYNEQFF; CDR3 DNA: TGCGCCAGCAGCCAAGTCGATCTTATCTCCTACAATGAGCAGTTCTTC
V gene: TRBV30; CDR3 length: 13; D gene: -; clone size: few; J gene: TRBJ1-4; CDR3 protein: CAWARQSNEKLFF; CDR3 DNA: TGTGCCTGGGCGCGACAGTCTAATGAAAAACTGTTTTTT
V gene: TRBV12-3/TRBV12-4; CDR3 length: 12; D gene: -; clone size: few; J gene: TRBJ1-2; CDR3 protein: CASRDSGYGYTF; CDR3 DNA: TGTGCCAGCAGGGACAGTGGGTATGGCTACACCTTC
V gene: TRBV6-4; CDR3 length: 15; D gene: TRBD2; clone size: -; J gene: TRBJ2-5; CDR3 protein: CASSRLAGVGETQYF; CDR3 DNA: TGTGCCAGCAGTCGACTAGCGGGAGTGGGAGAGACCCAGTACTTC
V gene: TRBV4-1; CDR3 length: 16; D gene: TRBD2; clone size: -; J gene: TRBJ2-3; CDR3 protein: CASNRASGSVTDTQYF; CDR3 DNA: TGTGCCAGCAACCGAGCTAGCGGGAGTGTAACGGATACGCAGTATTTT
V gene: TRBV7-9; CDR3 length: 15; D gene: TRBD1; clone size: few; J gene: TRBJ2-7; CDR3 protein: CASSTPTGHSYEQYF; CDR3 DNA: TGTGCCAGCAGCACGCCGACAGGGCATTCCTACGAGCAGTACTTC
V gene: TRBV5-8; CDR3 length: 15; D gene: -; clone size: few; J gene: TRBJ2-7; CDR3 protein: CASRTRGRSSYEQYF; CDR3 DNA: TGTGCCAGCAGGACCAGGGGCCGCAGCTCCTACGAGCAGTACTTC
V gene: TRBV4-1; CDR3 length: 14; D gene: TRBD2; clone size: -; J gene: TRBJ2-7; CDR3 protein: CASSQDSGGGEQYF; CDR3 DNA: TGCGCCAGCAGCCAAGATTCGGGGGGGGGAGAGCAGTACTTC